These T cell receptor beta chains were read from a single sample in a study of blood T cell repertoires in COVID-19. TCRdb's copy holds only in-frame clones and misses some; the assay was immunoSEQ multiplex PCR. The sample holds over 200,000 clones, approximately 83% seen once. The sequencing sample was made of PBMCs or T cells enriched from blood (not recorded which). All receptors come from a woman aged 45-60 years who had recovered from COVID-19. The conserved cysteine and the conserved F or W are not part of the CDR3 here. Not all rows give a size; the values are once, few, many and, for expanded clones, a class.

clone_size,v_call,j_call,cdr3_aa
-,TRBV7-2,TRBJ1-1,ASSRQVNTEAF
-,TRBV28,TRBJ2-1,ASLIGLAGPNEQF
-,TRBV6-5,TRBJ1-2,ASRWTGGERGYT
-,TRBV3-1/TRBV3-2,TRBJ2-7,ASSQLAGPSYEQY
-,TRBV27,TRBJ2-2,ASSWGGELF
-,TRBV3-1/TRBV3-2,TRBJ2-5,ASSQVISFAGGPPRETQY
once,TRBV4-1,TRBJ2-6,ASSREPTGGPGANVLT
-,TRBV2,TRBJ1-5,ASRVYSNQPQH
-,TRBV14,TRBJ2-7,ASSQRGFYRGQY
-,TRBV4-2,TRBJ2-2,ASSNRDNTGELF
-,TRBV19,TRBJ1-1,ASSIDSNTEAF